This TCR beta chain was profiled in a study of coeliac disease. The overall study: Without high-resolution HLA typing, biased TRBV7-2 usage was queried. Findings and caveats of the study: Few TRB amino acid sequences were shared between samples; most were unique. According to the authors, this method cannot detect gliadin-specific T cells in an unbiased way. Published gliadin-specific TRB sequences appeared in about 55% of the 18 coeliac samples, 1 of 6 controls.

The CDR3 sequence is 14 residues long. Per the germline V gene, CDR1 is MNHNY and CDR2 is SVGAGI (reference sequence). With 0 bases removed from V and 2 bases from J, the gap between germline ends came to 7 bases. With respect to this clone: The antigen remains unidentified. Other DNA sequences in the sample encode the same CDR3.

Measured with immunoSEQ multiplex PCR; TCRdb has only the in-frame clones, and not every one. The data hold under 3,000 clones, with just over 65% observed a single time. The gene calls are TRBV6-6 and TRBJ1-2; a weak D match, TRBD1 (6 bases). What was sequenced was lamina propria lymphocytes from the gut. The clonotype was recovered from a woman aged 70-85 years with celiac disease on a gluten-free diet. The DNA for the CDR3 is TGTGCCAGCAGTTACTCTAGGGGGAACTATGGCTACACCTTC. This encodes CASSYSRGNYGYTF.